This is a list of T cell receptor beta chains from one sample in a study of T-cell reconstitution after alpha-beta-depleted transplantation in children. Each CDR3 protein is one row after TCRdb ran MiXCR on the PCR reads. There are about 400,000 distinct CDR3 sequences in the sample; about a fifth occur only once, and 3% to 4.5% lies in the top ten. Sequencing used PBMCs from the stem cell graft donor, obtained from the stem cell graft. The source of these receptors is a human donor who donated a stem cell graft to a child with acute myeloid leukemia. Each CDR3 is given with its conserved first and last residue. D genes are given only for firm matches. Part of the rows lack a size; the others show once, few, many or a class for expanded clones.

J: TRBJ2-7; V: TRBV3-1; D: TRBD2; size: -; DNA: TGTGCCAGCAGCCAAGGAAGATGGGGACTAGCGGGAGGGTACGAGCAGTACTTC; CDR3: CASSQGRWGLAGGYEQYF
J: TRBJ2-7; V: TRBV27; D: TRBD2; size: many; DNA: TGTGCCAGCAGCGATACGCGGCTAGCGGGAGCGTACGAGCAGTACTTC; CDR3: CASSDTRLAGAYEQYF
J: TRBJ1-1; V: TRBV29-1; D: -; size: -; DNA: TGCAGCGTTGAAGATTTTCCCAGGGTTCAGAACACTGAAGCTTTCTTT; CDR3: CSVEDFPRVQNTEAFF
J: TRBJ1-3; V: TRBV7-8; D: TRBD1; size: -; DNA: TGTGCCAGCAGCTATCTCCGGACAGGGACCACTGGAAACACCATATATTTT; CDR3: CASSYLRTGTTGNTIYF
J: TRBJ2-1; V: TRBV5-1; D: TRBD1; size: -; DNA: TGCGCCAGCAGCGAGGGACAGGGCTCCTACAATGAGCAGTTCTTC; CDR3: CASSEGQGSYNEQFF
J: TRBJ2-3; V: TRBV5-5; D: -; size: -; DNA: TGTGCCAGCAGCATCGGGACAACGACAGATACGCAGTATTTT; CDR3: CASSIGTTTDTQYF
J: TRBJ2-1; V: TRBV5-1; D: TRBD1; size: many; DNA: TGCGCCAGCCGGACAGGCCAAAATGAGCAGTTCTTC; CDR3: CASRTGQNEQFF
J: TRBJ2-1; V: TRBV20-1; D: -; size: many; DNA: TGCAGTGCTAGGCATGAGCAGTTCTTC; CDR3: CSARHEQFF
J: TRBJ2-7; V: TRBV5-1; D: TRBD2; size: -; DNA: TGCGCCAGCAGCCCGGACGGGACTATTAACTACGAGCAGTACTTC; CDR3: CASSPDGTINYEQYF
J: TRBJ1-5; V: TRBV18; D: -; size: -; DNA: TGTGCCAGCTCACCACCTTTCGGGGGCAATCAGCCCCAGCATTTT; CDR3: CASSPPFGGNQPQHF
J: TRBJ2-7; V: TRBV21-1; D: -; size: -; DNA: TGTGCCAGCAGCAAATGGATAGCGGGAGAGCCGGCCCACTTCCCCTACGAGCAGTACTTC; CDR3: CASSKWIAGEPAHFPYEQYF
J: TRBJ2-5; V: TRBV11-2; D: TRBD2; size: many; DNA: TGTGCCAGCAGCTTTGACAGGCCACTTAGCGGGAGAGATGGAGAGACCCAGTACTTC; CDR3: CASSFDRPLSGRDGETQYF
J: TRBJ2-1; V: TRBV4-1; D: TRBD2; size: -; DNA: TGCGCCAGCAGCCAAGAAGGTAGCGGGGTCGGCTACAATGAGCAGTTCTTC; CDR3: CASSQEGSGVGYNEQFF
J: TRBJ2-2; V: TRBV12-3/TRBV12-4; D: TRBD2; size: few; DNA: TGTGCCAGCACCCCTTATCACTCTAGCGGGACTGTTGCCGGGGAGCTGTTTTTT; CDR3: CASTPYHSSGTVAGELFF
J: TRBJ2-7; V: TRBV29-1; D: TRBD2; size: many; DNA: TGCAGCGTGTGGACTAGCGGGGCTGGCTACGAGCAGTACTTC; CDR3: CSVWTSGAGYEQYF
J: TRBJ2-7; V: TRBV28; D: TRBD1; size: once; DNA: TGTGCCAGCAGTTTATCAGGGGGCCCCACCACCTACGAGCAGTACTTC; CDR3: CASSLSGGPTTYEQYF
J: TRBJ1-2; V: TRBV6-6; D: TRBD1; size: -; DNA: TGTGCCAGCAGTCCGACAGGGAACTATGGCTACACCTTC; CDR3: CASSPTGNYGYTF
J: TRBJ2-7; V: TRBV20-1; D: TRBD2; size: many; DNA: TGCAGTGCTAGAGGGCCTAGCGGGCACTCCTACGAGCAGTACTTC; CDR3: CSARGPSGHSYEQYF
J: TRBJ1-6; V: TRBV20-1; D: -; size: many; DNA: TGCAGTGCTAGAGATCGGTTTTCACCCCTCCACTTT; CDR3: CSARDRFSPLHF
J: TRBJ2-3; V: TRBV7-2; D: TRBD2; size: few; DNA: TGTGCCAGCAGCTTAGCAGGACTAGCGGGCGCCCTCACAGATACGCAGTATTTT; CDR3: CASSLAGLAGALTDTQYF
J: TRBJ1-1; V: TRBV20-1; D: -; size: once; DNA: TGCAGTGCTAGTTTCGGGGTGGGGGTCACTGAAGCTTTCTTT; CDR3: CSASFGVGVTEAFF
J: TRBJ2-5; V: TRBV29-1; D: TRBD1; size: few; DNA: TGCAGCGTTCGGGACAGGGGGCTGATAGGAGAGACCCAGTACTTC; CDR3: CSVRDRGLIGETQYF
J: TRBJ2-7; V: TRBV29-1; D: TRBD2; size: many; DNA: TGCAGCGTTGTTAGCGGGAAAACCTACGAGCAGTACTTC; CDR3: CSVVSGKTYEQYF
J: TRBJ2-1; V: TRBV12-3/TRBV12-4; D: TRBD1; size: -; DNA: TGTGCCAGCAGTTCTGGGGGACAGGTTCTTTCGTATGACTTC; CDR3: CASSSGGQVLSYDF
J: TRBJ1-4; V: TRBV12-3/TRBV12-4; D: -; size: few; DNA: TGTGCCAGCAGTCCCGGACAGACACTCAATGAAAAACTGTTTTTT; CDR3: CASSPGQTLNEKLFF
J: TRBJ2-3; V: TRBV11-2; D: -; size: -; DNA: TGTGCCAGCAGCTTAGAAGACAGGCCACCCCCCGTCGATACGCAGTATTTT; CDR3: CASSLEDRPPPVDTQYF
J: TRBJ2-4; V: TRBV12-3/TRBV12-4; D: -; size: -; DNA: TGTGCCAGCACCTCGGGACTCTCAAACATTCAGTACTTC; CDR3: CASTSGLSNIQYF
J: TRBJ2-1; V: TRBV4-3; D: -; size: -; DNA: TGCGCCAGCAGCCAAGTTATTCCCTTTGGGGACACCGAAACCTACAATGAGCAGTTCTTC; CDR3: CASSQVIPFGDTETYNEQFF
J: TRBJ2-5; V: TRBV6-2/TRBV6-3; D: -; size: once; DNA: TGTGCCAGCACCAGGATAATGATAAAGAAGAATGAGACCCAGTACTTC; CDR3: CASTRIMIKKNETQYF
J: TRBJ2-1; V: TRBV9; D: TRBD2; size: few; DNA: TGTGCCAGCAGCCCCCTTGGCGGGAGCTACCGGGATGAGCAGTTCTTC; CDR3: CASSPLGGSYRDEQFF
J: TRBJ2-7; V: TRBV20-1; D: -; size: many; DNA: TGCAGTGCGGATTCCGGGAAGCAAGTTTACGAGCAGTACTTC; CDR3: CSADSGKQVYEQYF
J: TRBJ2-5; V: TRBV7-2; D: TRBD1; size: few; DNA: TGTGCCAGCAGCGCATTGGGGACAGGGGAAGAGACCCAGTACTTC; CDR3: CASSALGTGEETQYF
J: TRBJ2-3; V: TRBV12-3/TRBV12-4; D: TRBD2; size: once; DNA: TGTGCCAGCAGTTTTAGGTCCCTAGCGGGGGGCACAGATACGCAGTATTTT; CDR3: CASSFRSLAGGTDTQYF
J: TRBJ2-2; V: TRBV25-1; D: TRBD1; size: -; DNA: TGTGCCAGCAAACAGGGGGCGAACACCGGGGAGCTGTTTTTT; CDR3: CASKQGANTGELFF
J: TRBJ2-4; V: TRBV12-3/TRBV12-4; D: -; size: -; DNA: TGTGCCAGCAGTTTAGAAGTTGGGGGAGCCGCCAAAAACATTCAGTACTTC; CDR3: CASSLEVGGAAKNIQYF
J: TRBJ1-1; V: TRBV6-5; D: TRBD1; size: -; DNA: TGTGCCAGCAGTTACTTAAAAACGGACAGGGCGGGTGCTTTCTTT; CDR3: CASSYLKTDRAGAFF
J: TRBJ2-5; V: TRBV6-2/TRBV6-3; D: -; size: -; DNA: TGTGCCAGCCGGGGGTGGGTACGCCAAGAGACCCAGTACTTC; CDR3: CASRGWVRQETQYF
J: TRBJ2-7; V: TRBV7-6; D: TRBD1; size: many; DNA: TGTGCCAGCAACCCCACTGACAGGGCCCGCTTCTACGAGCAGTACTTC; CDR3: CASNPTDRARFYEQYF
J: TRBJ2-7; V: TRBV12-3/TRBV12-4; D: TRBD1; size: few; DNA: TGTGCCAGCAGCCTAAAACAGGGGGCCATGTACGAGCAGTACTTC; CDR3: CASSLKQGAMYEQYF
J: TRBJ2-1; V: TRBV28; D: -; size: few; DNA: TGTGCCAGCGGACCCCCACCGGTCGGGAGAAGGGATGAGCAGTTCTTC; CDR3: CASGPPPVGRRDEQFF
J: TRBJ2-3; V: TRBV20-1; D: TRBD2; size: -; DNA: TGCAGTGCCCAAACTAGCGACAGCACAGATACGCAGTATTTT; CDR3: CSAQTSDSTDTQYF
J: TRBJ2-3; V: TRBV15; D: -; size: few; DNA: TGTGCCACCAGCAGAGATCCCGCAGCAGATACGCAGTATTTT; CDR3: CATSRDPAADTQYF
J: TRBJ1-5; V: TRBV12-3/TRBV12-4; D: -; size: -; DNA: TGTGCCAGCAGAACGGACGGGAATCAGCCCCAGCATTTT; CDR3: CASRTDGNQPQHF
J: TRBJ2-7; V: TRBV28; D: -; size: once; DNA: TGTGCCAGCACCCAAGTAGGGGTTGACGCCTACGAGCAGTACTTC; CDR3: CASTQVGVDAYEQYF